This is a list of T cell receptor beta chains from one sample in a study of control samples from healthy donors and cancer patients. Data came from immunoSEQ multiplex PCR; TCRdb stores just in-frame clones and leaves some out. The repertoire holds approximately 54,000 clones, with roughly 90% as singletons. The sample was PBMCs. These receptors were obtained from a middle-aged man with head and neck cancer. CDR3s leave out the opening cysteine and the closing phenylalanine or tryptophan. For some rows the clone size is stated as once, few or many, or as a class when expanded; others skip it.

cdr3_aa | clone_size | cdr3_length | v_call
ASSPGGGQGWLETQY | - | 15 | TRBV7-6
ASSPPGQGLEGYT | - | 13 | TRBV28
SVGIGLYEQY | once | 10 | TRBV29-1
ASRRQADTQY | once | 10 | TRBV2
ASSSQLAGGRETQY | - | 14 | TRBV5-4
ASSLNRPPSTDTQY | - | 14 | TRBV5-8
AISESRQANYGYT | - | 13 | TRBV10-3
ASSLEGRDEGMYTEAF | - | 16 | TRBV7-7
ASSPGGLSSYEQY | - | 13 | TRBV18
ASSLWGQGGYTGELF | once | 15 | TRBV5-1
SARPGVSTDTQY | - | 12 | TRBV29-1
ASSHPPLNRLNTEAF | - | 15 | TRBV23-1
ASRFAGTESTGELF | once | 14 | TRBV28
AISGTSGSYEQY | - | 12 | TRBV10-3
ASSQDRRGREDEQF | - | 14 | TRBV4-1
ASSLEADSYEQY | - | 12 | TRBV11-1
ASSNRGNTEAF | - | 11 | TRBV6-6
ASVQTIAGELF | - | 11 | TRBV2
ASSMEGTNGNTIY | - | 13 | TRBV19
ASRNSAYEQY | - | 10 | TRBV6-5
ASSVGLAGLYNEQF | - | 14 | TRBV9
ASSLADRGHTEAF | - | 13 | TRBV7-8
ASSHRPGREAPLH | - | 13 | TRBV18
ASSQDRLAGRYEQY | few | 14 | TRBV4-2
ASSLAGGKGNGYT | - | 13 | TRBV28
ATSSGTGGNQPQH | - | 13 | TRBV15
ASSFGSREGGGELF | - | 14 | TRBV28
AWSRGAYEQY | - | 10 | TRBV30
ASSLSTFNTEAF | - | 12 | TRBV7-6
ASSLGAGHGIGGANVLT | - | 17 | TRBV5-4
ASSGLAGNEQF | - | 11 | TRBV6-4
ASSLLGSTGLEGEKLF | - | 16 | TRBV5-4
ASSVKGTSGTTDTQY | - | 15 | TRBV9
ASRHRGGGTDTQY | - | 13 | TRBV6-5
ASSEGLAAYTDTQY | - | 14 | TRBV7-9
ASRALGTDTQY | - | 11 | TRBV12-3/TRBV12-4
ASSSPGQGRNEQY | - | 13 | TRBV6-5
ASSLESRVQETQY | - | 13 | TRBV7-8
ASSYGQGLFEQY | few | 12 | TRBV27
ASSSPLGPQEPSYEQY | - | 16 | TRBV28
SAAGDHSYEQY | - | 11 | TRBV29-1
ASSQGFVGVPYEQY | - | 14 | TRBV4-1
ASSMGGTGELF | - | 11 | TRBV19